The 29 T cell receptor beta chains below were found in one sample sequenced in a study of TIL therapy for anti-PD-1-resistant metastatic lung cancer. Sequencing used immunoSEQ v3. TCRdb keeps only in-frame clones here, not all; method: immunoSEQ multiplex PCR. The top ten hold less than 8.5% of the sample, which has tens of thousands of clones, more than 60% seen once. Time point here: pre-treatment sample, taken before nivolumab and TIL therapy. The sequencing used blood, collected at baseline. The receptors were gathered from a person aged 25-85 years with non-small cell lung cancer.

The gene calls are TRBV7-9 and TRBJ2-3; D may match TRBD1 or TRBD2 (6 bases each). Germline assignment: CDR1 SEHNR and CDR2 FQNEAQ (reference sequence). Trimming removed 10 bases at V and 2 bases at J, with 13 bases between. The CDR3 is 13 amino acids. The CDR3 loop is CAILGGYTDTQYF. In DNA, the CDR3 is TGTGCCATCCTGGGGGGCTACACAGATACGCAGTATTTT. Variable domain in full (rest from reference TRBV7-9 and TRBJ2-3): DTGVSQNPRHKITKRGQNVTFRCDPISEHNRLYWYRQTLGQGPEFLTYFQNEAQLEKSRLLSDRFSAERPKGSFSTLEIQRTEQGDSAMYLCAILGGYTDTQYFGPGTRLTVL.

This chain links TRBV27 with TRBJ1-1; D is uncertain. This CDR3 is built from 17 residues. V shed 0 bases and J shed 3 bases, with 17 bases lying between them. Germline CDR1 reads MNHEY; CDR2 reads SMNVEV (reference sequence). The CDR3 DNA reads as TGTGCCAGCAGTTTATCTTTGGACCGCACCGGGGACACTGAAGCTTTCTTT. This codes for CASSLSLDRTGDTEAFF.

This clone qualifies as large. The chain couples TRBV7-6 to TRBJ2-7; 7 nucleotides agree with TRBD2. The CDR3 runs to 14 residues. Germline CDR1 SGHVS, CDR2 FNYEAQ. Losses at the gene ends were 6 bases for V and 2 bases for J; bases not matched to a gene: 7. CDR3 loop: CASSQQRGAYEQYF. Written as DNA, the CDR3 is TGTGCCAGCAGTCAACAACGGGGGGCCTACGAGCAGTACTTC.

V is TRBV5-5 and J is TRBJ1-1; maybe TRBD1 (5 bases). The CDR3 is made up of 15 amino acids. The V end lost 3 bases, the J end lost 5 bases, and 17 bases lay between the germline ends. Germline V CDR1 and CDR2: SGHKS, YYEKEE (reference sequence). CDR3 protein: CASSSEVGGWTEAFF. CDR3 DNA sequence: TGTGCCAGCAGCTCTGAGGTCGGGGGTTGGACTGAAGCTTTCTTT. Supplemented by reference TRBV5-5 and TRBJ1-1, the full variable domain reads DAGVTQSPTHLIKTRGQQVTLRCSPISGHKSVSWYQQVLGQGPQFIFQYYEKEERGRGNFPDRFSARQFPNYSSELNVNALLLGDSALYLCASSSEVGGWTEAFFGQGTRLTVV.

This clone was seen only a few times. The chain links TRBV6-5 to TRBJ2-7, with D possibly being TRBD2 (5 bases). This CDR3 has 14 amino acids. Trimming removed 6 bases from V and 0 bases from J, with 12 bases in between. The germline gives CDR1 MNHEY, CDR2 SVGAGI. As DNA, the CDR3 is TGTGCCAGCAGAGACTACCAGAGCTCCTACGAGCAGTACTTC. Protein product: CASRDYQSSYEQYF.

The rearrangement links TRBV7-9 to TRBJ2-7; D gene ambiguous. This CDR3 has 12 amino acids. Per germline, CDR1 SEHNR and CDR2 FQNEAQ (reference sequence). Trimming removed 1 base at V and 9 bases at J, with 10 bases between. DNA of the CDR3: TGTGCCAGCAGCTTAGAGGACGGAGTGCAGTACTTC. Encoded protein: CASSLEDGVQYF.

The V and J genes are TRBV6-4 and TRBJ2-3; D unclear. The V and J ends lost 2 bases and 0 bases respectively, with 6 bases between them. Germline V gene sequence: CDR1 MRHNA, CDR2 SNTAGT. This CDR3 is built from 14 residues. The DNA of the CDR3 is TGTGCCAGCAGTGACGGTGGGAGCACAGATACGCAGTATTTT. The encoded protein is CASSDGGSTDTQYF.

This chain uses TRBV7-2 with TRBJ1-2; 7 bases align to TRBD1. The CDR3 is 12 amino acids. With 6 bases clipped from V and 13 bases from J, the junction kept 11 bases outside the gene matches. Germline V gene data show CDR1 as SGHTA and CDR2 as FQGNSA. The CDR3, as DNA: TGTGCCAGCAGTCAGAGCAGGGGGTTCTTCACCTTC. Its protein product is CASSQSRGFFTF.

V gene TRBV27 combines with J gene TRBJ2-5, with 14 bases that match TRBD2. The CDR3 extends over 16 amino acids. Germline V gene data show CDR1 as MNHEY and CDR2 as SMNVEV (reference sequence). Trimming at V came to 5 bases and at J to 5 bases, leaving 7 bases not matched to a gene. The CDR3 reads CASSPWTSGGMETQYF. The CDR3 nucleotides read TGTGCCAGCAGTCCCTGGACTAGCGGGGGGATGGAGACCCAGTACTTC.

The chain recombines TRBV28 with TRBJ1-4, with 7 bases lining up with TRBD1. J was trimmed by 8 bases and V by 6 bases; bases with no gene match: 9. CDR3 length: 14 residues. The germline V gene has CDR1 MDHEN and CDR2 SYDVKM. The CDR3 nucleotides read TGTGCCAGCAGGAGACAGGGAGAAGGGGAAAAACTGTTTTTT. Its translation: CASRRQGEGEKLFF.

The V call is TRBV27, the J call TRBJ2-1; 9 bases are shared with TRBD2. Germline lookup yields CDR1 MNHEY and CDR2 SMNVEV (reference sequence). The CDR3 is 17 amino acids. V lost 5 bases and J lost 4; bases outside the gene matches: 12. Here the CDR3 reads CASSPPAGGLWYNEQFF. Here the CDR3 DNA reads TGTGCCAGCAGTCCCCCGGCGGGGGGGTTATGGTACAATGAGCAGTTCTTC.

The rearrangement uses TRBV7-8 and TRBJ1-2; 11 nucleotides line up with TRBD1. V dropped 5 bases and J dropped 8; count of bases not matched to a gene: 10. The CDR3 is 15 residues long. Germline V gene data show CDR1 as SGHVS and CDR2 as FQNEAQ. CDR3 nucleotide sequence: TGTGCCAGCAGCCAACAACCCGGGACAGGGGGGGGCTACACCTTC. Residues: CASSQQPGTGGGYTF.

The table lists this clone with a few counts. This chain links TRBV7-6 with TRBJ2-2; tentative D call: TRBD1 (5 bases). This CDR3 comprises 16 residues. Trimming removed 5 bases from V and 3 bases from J, with 16 bases in between. The germline gives CDR1 SGHVS, CDR2 FNYEAQ. The DNA for the CDR3 is TGTGCCAGCAGCCCCCAGCAGGGCGGACACACCGGGGAGCTGTTTTTT. Protein sequence: CASSPQQGGHTGELFF.

This clone was observed a single time. The CDR3 DNA reads as TGTGCCAGCAGTGAATTGATCGAGACCCAGTACTTC. Amino acids: CASSELIETQYF. V is TRBV2 and J is TRBJ2-5, with no clear D. Germline assignment: CDR1 SNHLY and CDR2 FYNNEI. The CDR3 totals 12 residues. Deletions cut 2 bases from V and 5 bases from J, with 6 bases between.

The CDR3 nucleotides are TGTGCCAGCAGCAGAACAAAGGAGGAAAAACTGTTTTTT. As protein: CASSRTKEEKLFF. The chain has TRBV6-5 and TRBJ1-4; D is unclear. V lost 6 bases to trimming and J lost 8 bases, with 13 bases between them. In germline, CDR1 is MNHEY, CDR2 SVGAGI. CDR3 length equals 13 residues.

The chain recombines TRBV29-1 with TRBJ1-3; 8 bases are shared with TRBD1. With V trimmed by 1 base and J by 0 bases, 2 bases remained unmatched. The germline V gene has CDR1 SQVTM and CDR2 ANQGSEA. This CDR3 comprises 15 residues. CDR3 in amino acids: CSVEGTGRSGNTIYF. The CDR3 DNA is TGCAGCGTTGAAGGGACAGGGCGCTCTGGAAACACCATATATTTT.

A single count supports this clone. The chain recombines TRBV2 with TRBJ2-1; D unresolved. The germline CDR1 and CDR2 sequences are SNHLY and FYNNEI. Trimming pared 4 bases from V and 8 bases from J, leaving 30 bases between. This CDR3 has 19 amino acids. The CDR3 DNA follows: TGTGCCAGCAGTGCTAGGTTAGTACCCAACTCACGGAACTTGGATGAGCAGTTCTTC. Amino acids: CASSARLVPNSRNLDEQFF.

The rearrangement links TRBV2 to TRBJ1-2, with D unresolved. CDR1 SNHLY and CDR2 FYNNEI come from the germline V gene. The CDR3 sequence is 13 residues long. Deletions cut 0 bases from V and 4 bases from J, with 6 bases between. Written as DNA, the CDR3 is TGTGCCAGCAGTGAAGCGGGCAGCTATGGCTACACCTTC. Amino acids: CASSEAGSYGYTF.

The chain is built from TRBV7-9 and TRBJ1-4; D might be TRBD1 (5 bases). Germline CDR1 SEHNR, CDR2 FQNEAQ (reference sequence). V dropped 5 bases and J dropped 5 bases, with 18 bases sitting between them. The CDR3 contains 16 residues. The CDR3 here is CASSATTGTPNEKLFF. The CDR3 coding sequence is TGTGCCAGCAGCGCAACAACCGGGACCCCCAATGAAAAACTGTTTTTT.

The chain combines TRBV30 with TRBJ1-1; 7 bases fit TRBD1. Germline V CDR1 and CDR2: GTSNPN, SVGIG (reference sequence). The CDR3 spans 12 residues. V was clipped by 5 bases and J by 7 bases; unmatched bases: 7. The CDR3 protein is CAWVPGQSEAFF. The CDR3 nucleotides are TGTGCCTGGGTCCCGGGACAGAGTGAAGCTTTCTTT.

This clone turned up a few times. V gene TRBV5-1 combines with J gene TRBJ1-6, with D hard to call. This CDR3 is built from 15 residues. The germline CDR1 and CDR2 sequences are SGHRS and YFSETQ. V was clipped by 7 bases and J by 6 bases, with 17 bases between them. The CDR3 here is CASSPDGRSNSPLHF. For the CDR3, the DNA is TGCGCCAGCTCACCAGATGGACGGTCTAATTCACCCCTCCACTTT.

The rearrangement uses TRBV6-1 and TRBJ1-2, with 9 bases identical to TRBD1. V trimming: 2 bases; J trimming: 9 bases; junction bases outside the gene matches: 7. Germline V gene data show CDR1 as MNHNS and CDR2 as SASEGT. The CDR3 sequence is 14 residues long. The CDR3 coding sequence is TGTGCCAGCAGTGAATCGACAGGGGGATTGAGCTACACCTTC. Translating gives CASSESTGGLSYTF.

This clone was seen just once. The rearrangement joins TRBV6-1 to TRBJ2-1; D not resolved. Germline loops: CDR1 MNHNS, CDR2 SASEGT. Trimming took 1 base from V and 4 from J, leaving 8 bases between them. The CDR3 extends over 14 amino acids. The CDR3 loop is CASSEVRYYNEQFF. In DNA form, the CDR3 reads TGTGCCAGCAGTGAAGTTCGTTATTACAATGAGCAGTTCTTC.

This rearrangement joins TRBV9 to TRBJ2-7; 12 bases fit TRBD2. Trimming removed 3 bases from V and 4 bases from J; junction bases left unmatched: 8. This CDR3 region has 16 residues. In germline, CDR1 is SGDLS, CDR2 YYNGEE. CDR3 amino acids: CASSANGLAGMYEQYF. CDR3 nucleotide sequence: TGTGCCAGCAGCGCGAACGGACTAGCGGGAATGTACGAGCAGTACTTC. Full variable domain (missing parts from reference TRBV9 and TRBJ2-7): DSGVTQTPKHLITATGQRVTLRCSPRSGDLSVYWYQQSLDQGLQFLIQYYNGEERAKGNILERFSAQQFPDLHSELNLSSLELGDSALYFCASSANGLAGMYEQYFGPGTRLTVT.

This chain links TRBV2 with TRBJ2-5; 9 bases agree with TRBD2. Germline CDR1 and CDR2: SNHLY and FYNNEI. The V segment lost 4 bases and the J segment 0 bases; nucleotides outside the gene matches: 6. The CDR3 loop spans 16 amino acids. The CDR3 DNA sequence: TGTGCCAGCAGTGTTACGACTAGCGGAGACCAAGAGACCCAGTACTTC. Amino acid sequence: CASSVTTSGDQETQYF.

The chain links TRBV28 to TRBJ1-5, with D possibly matching TRBD1 (6 bases). Trimming removed 7 bases at V and 1 base at J, with 11 bases between. The CDR3 spans 14 residues. Germline lookup yields CDR1 MDHEN and CDR2 SYDVKM. CDR3 coding DNA: TGTGCCAGCAACCAGGGGACAAGCAATCAGCCCCAGCATTTT. This encodes CASNQGTSNQPQHF.

This clone appeared a few times. The chain combines TRBV28 with TRBJ1-2, with D possibly TRBD1 on 5 matching bases. Trimming stripped 7 bases from V and 2 bases from J, with 8 bases between. CDR1 is MDHEN, CDR2 SYDVKM, per germline. The CDR3 totals 12 residues. The CDR3 loop reads CASTGGNYGYTF. In DNA form, the CDR3 reads TGTGCCAGCACGGGGGGAAACTATGGCTACACCTTC.

This sequence joins TRBV7-2 and TRBJ2-2; D is possibly TRBD1 (5 bases). Germline CDR1 SGHTA, CDR2 FQGNSA. The CDR3 loop spans 16 amino acids. V was trimmed by 2 bases and J by 6 bases, leaving 16 bases between them. The CDR3 DNA is TGTGCCAGCAGCTTAATTTGGGGCCCTAAGGCCGGGGAGCTGTTTTTT. This sequence encodes CASSLIWGPKAGELFF. Drawing the rest from reference TRBV7-2 and TRBJ2-2, the complete variable domain is GAGVSQSPSNKVTEKGKDVELRCDPISGHTALYWYRQSLGQGLEFLIYFQGNSAPDKSGLPSDRFSAERTGGSVSTLTIQRTQQEDSAVYLCASSLIWGPKAGELFFGEGSRLTVL.

This clone was observed a handful of times. J is TRBJ2-7 and V is TRBV6-1, with D perhaps given as TRBD1 or TRBD2 (5 bases each). Germline values: CDR1 MNHNS, CDR2 SASEGT. This CDR3 has 11 amino acids. The germline V and J ends were trimmed by 6 bases and 13 bases, with 16 bases remaining between them. The CDR3 nucleotides are TGTGCCAGCAGCGGGGACGTAAGATTTTACTTC. Translating gives CASSGDVRFYF.